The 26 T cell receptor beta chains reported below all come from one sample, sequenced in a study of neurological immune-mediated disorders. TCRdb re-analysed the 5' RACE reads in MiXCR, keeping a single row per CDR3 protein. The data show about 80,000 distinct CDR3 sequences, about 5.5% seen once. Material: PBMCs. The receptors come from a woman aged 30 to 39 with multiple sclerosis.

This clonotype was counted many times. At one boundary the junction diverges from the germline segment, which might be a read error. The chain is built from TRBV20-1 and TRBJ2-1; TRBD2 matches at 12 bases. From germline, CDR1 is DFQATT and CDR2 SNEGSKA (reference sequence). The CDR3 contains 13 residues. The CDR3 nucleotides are TGCAGTTCTAGCGGGGGGGCCAGCGATGAGCAGTTCTTC. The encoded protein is CSSSGGASDEQFF.

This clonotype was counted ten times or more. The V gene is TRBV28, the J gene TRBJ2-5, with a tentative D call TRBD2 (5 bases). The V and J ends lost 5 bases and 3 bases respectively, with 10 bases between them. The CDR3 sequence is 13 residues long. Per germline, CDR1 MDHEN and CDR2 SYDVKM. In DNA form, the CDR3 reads TGTGCCAGCAGTAAGAGGGTTGAAGAGACCCAGTACTTC. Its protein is CASSKRVEETQYF.

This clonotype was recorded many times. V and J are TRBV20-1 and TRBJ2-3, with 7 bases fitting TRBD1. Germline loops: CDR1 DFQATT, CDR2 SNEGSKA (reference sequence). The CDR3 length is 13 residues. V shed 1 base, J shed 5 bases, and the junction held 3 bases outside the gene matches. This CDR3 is CSARVQGEDTQYF. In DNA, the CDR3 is TGCAGTGCTAGAGTCCAGGGGGAAGATACGCAGTATTTT.

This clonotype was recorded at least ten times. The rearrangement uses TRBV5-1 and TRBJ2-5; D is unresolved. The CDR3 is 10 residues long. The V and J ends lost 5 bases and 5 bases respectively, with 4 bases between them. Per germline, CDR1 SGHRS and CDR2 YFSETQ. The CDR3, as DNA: TGCGCCAGCAGTGGCGAGACCCAGTACTTC. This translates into CASSGETQYF.

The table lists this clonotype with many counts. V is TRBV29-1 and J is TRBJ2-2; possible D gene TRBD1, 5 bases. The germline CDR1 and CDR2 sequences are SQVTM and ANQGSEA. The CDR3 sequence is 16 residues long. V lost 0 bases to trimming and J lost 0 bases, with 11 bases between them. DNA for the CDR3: TGCAGCGTTGAAGATCCGACAGATCCGAACACCGGGGAGCTGTTTTTT. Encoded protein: CSVEDPTDPNTGELFF.

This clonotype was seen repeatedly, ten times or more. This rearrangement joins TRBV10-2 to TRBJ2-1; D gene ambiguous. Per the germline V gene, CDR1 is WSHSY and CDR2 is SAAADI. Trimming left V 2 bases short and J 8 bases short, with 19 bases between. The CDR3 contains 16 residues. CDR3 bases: TGCGCCAGCAGTGAGAATCGAGACCCCCCCCGGGATGAGCAGTTCTTC. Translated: CASSENRDPPRDEQFF.

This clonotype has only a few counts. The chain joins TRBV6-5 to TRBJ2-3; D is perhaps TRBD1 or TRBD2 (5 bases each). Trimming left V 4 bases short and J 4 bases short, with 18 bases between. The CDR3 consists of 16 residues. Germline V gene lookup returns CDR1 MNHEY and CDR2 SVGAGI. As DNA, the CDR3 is TGTGCCAGCAGTTTAGCCCCGGGACCGGCGGCAGATACGCAGTATTTT. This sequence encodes CASSLAPGPAADTQYF.

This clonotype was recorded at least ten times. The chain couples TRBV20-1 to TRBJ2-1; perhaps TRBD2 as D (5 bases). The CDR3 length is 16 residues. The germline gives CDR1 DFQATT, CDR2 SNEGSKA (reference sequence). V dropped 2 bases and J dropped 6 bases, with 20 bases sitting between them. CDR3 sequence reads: CSARSFRGLDGNEQFF. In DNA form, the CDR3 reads TGCAGTGCTAGATCCTTTCGGGGATTAGACGGCAATGAGCAGTTCTTC.

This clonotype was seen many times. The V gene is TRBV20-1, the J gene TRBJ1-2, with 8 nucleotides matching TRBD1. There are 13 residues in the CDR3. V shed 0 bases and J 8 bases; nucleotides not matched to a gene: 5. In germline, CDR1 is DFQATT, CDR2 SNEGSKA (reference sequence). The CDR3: CSARETTGAGYTF. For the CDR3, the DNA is TGCAGTGCTAGAGAAACGACAGGGGCGGGCTACACCTTC.

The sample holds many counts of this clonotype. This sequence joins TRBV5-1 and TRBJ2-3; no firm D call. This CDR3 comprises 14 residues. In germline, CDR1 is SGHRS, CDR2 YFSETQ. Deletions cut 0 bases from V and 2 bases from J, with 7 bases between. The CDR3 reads CASSLERSTDTQYF. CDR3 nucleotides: TGCGCCAGCAGCTTGGAGCGCTCCACAGATACGCAGTATTTT.

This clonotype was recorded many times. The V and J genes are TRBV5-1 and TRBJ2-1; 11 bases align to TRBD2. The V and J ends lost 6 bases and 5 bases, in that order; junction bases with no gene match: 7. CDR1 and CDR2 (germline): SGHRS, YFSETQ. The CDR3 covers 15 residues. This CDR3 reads CASTSGGSLDNEQFF. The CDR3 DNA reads TGCGCCAGCACTAGCGGGGGGTCCCTAGACAATGAGCAGTTCTTC. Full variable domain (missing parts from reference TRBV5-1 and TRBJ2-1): KAGVTQTPRYLIKTRGQQVTLSCSPISGHRSVSWYQQTPGQGLQFLFEYFSETQRNKGNFPGRFSGRQFSNSRSEMNVSTLELGDSALYLCASTSGGSLDNEQFFGPGTRLTVL.

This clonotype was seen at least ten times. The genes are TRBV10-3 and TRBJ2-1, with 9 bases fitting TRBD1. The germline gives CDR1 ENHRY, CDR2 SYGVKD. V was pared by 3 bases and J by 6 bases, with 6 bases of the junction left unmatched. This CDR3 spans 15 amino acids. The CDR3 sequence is CAISDRTGVPNEQFF. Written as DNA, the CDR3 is TGTGCCATCAGTGATCGGACAGGGGTCCCCAATGAGCAGTTCTTC.

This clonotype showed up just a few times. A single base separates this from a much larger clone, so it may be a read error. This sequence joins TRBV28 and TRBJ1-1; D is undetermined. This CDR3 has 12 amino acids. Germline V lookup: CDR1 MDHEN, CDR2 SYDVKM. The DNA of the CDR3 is TGTGACTCGGGGAGTGGGAGCACTGAAGCTTTCTTT. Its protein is CDSGSGSTEAFF.

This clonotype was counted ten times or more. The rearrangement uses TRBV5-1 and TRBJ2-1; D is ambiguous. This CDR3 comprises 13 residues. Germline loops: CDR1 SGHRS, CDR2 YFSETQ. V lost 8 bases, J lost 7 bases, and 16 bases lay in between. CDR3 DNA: TGCGCCAGTCTTAAAGATGAGGAAAATGAGCAGTTCTTC. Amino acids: CASLKDEENEQFF.

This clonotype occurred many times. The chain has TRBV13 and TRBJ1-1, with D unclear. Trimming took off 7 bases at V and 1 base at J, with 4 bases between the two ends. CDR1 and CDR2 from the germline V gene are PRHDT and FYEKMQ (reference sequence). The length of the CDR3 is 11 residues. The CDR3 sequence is CASKANTEAFF. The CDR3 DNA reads TGTGCCAGCAAAGCGAACACTGAAGCTTTCTTT.

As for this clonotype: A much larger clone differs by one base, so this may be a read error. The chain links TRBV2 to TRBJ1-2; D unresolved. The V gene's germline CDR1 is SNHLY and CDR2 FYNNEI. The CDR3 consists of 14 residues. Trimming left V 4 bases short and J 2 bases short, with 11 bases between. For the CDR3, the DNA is TGTGCCAGCAGTGCGGGAAAGGGAAACTATGGCTACACCTTC. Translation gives CASSAGKGNYGYTF.

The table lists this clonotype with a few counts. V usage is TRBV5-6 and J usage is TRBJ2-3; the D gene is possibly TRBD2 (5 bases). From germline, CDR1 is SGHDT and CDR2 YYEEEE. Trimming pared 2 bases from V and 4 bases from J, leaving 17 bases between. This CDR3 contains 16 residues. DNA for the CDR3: TGTGCCAGCAGCTTCGGAATAGGAGGCAACGCAGATACGCAGTATTTT. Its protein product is CASSFGIGGNADTQYF.

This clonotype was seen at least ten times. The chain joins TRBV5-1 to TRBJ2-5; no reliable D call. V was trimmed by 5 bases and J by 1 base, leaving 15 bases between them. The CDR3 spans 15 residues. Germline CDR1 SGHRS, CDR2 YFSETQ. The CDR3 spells CASRRGRPLQETQYF. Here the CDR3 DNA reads TGCGCCAGCAGACGAGGCAGGCCCCTCCAAGAGACCCAGTACTTC.

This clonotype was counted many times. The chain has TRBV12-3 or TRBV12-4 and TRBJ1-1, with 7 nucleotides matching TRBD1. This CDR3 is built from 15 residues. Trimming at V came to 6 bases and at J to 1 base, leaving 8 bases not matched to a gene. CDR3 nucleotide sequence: TGTGCCAGCAGATCATTGAGACAGGGGAACACTGAAGCTTTCTTT. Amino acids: CASRSLRQGNTEAFF.

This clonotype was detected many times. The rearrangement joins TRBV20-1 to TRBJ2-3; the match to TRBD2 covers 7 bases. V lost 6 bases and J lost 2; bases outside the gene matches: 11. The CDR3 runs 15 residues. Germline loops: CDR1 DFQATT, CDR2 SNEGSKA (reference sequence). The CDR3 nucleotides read TGCAGTGCAGGGGAGGGAACCCCGTCCACAGATACGCAGTATTTT. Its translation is CSAGEGTPSTDTQYF.

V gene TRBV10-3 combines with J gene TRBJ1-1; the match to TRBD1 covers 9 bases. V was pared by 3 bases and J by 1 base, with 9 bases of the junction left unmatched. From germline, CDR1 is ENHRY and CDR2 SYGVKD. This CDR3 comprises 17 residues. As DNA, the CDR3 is TGTGCCATCAGTGAACCACGACCGGGACAGGGGAACACTGAAGCTTTCTTT. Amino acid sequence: CAISEPRPGQGNTEAFF.

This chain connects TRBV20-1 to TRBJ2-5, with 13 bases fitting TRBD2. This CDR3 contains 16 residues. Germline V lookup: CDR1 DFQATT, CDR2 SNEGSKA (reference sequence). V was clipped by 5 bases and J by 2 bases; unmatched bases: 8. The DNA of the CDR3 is TGCAGTGCTGAGGGGACTAGCGGGATATATCAAGAGACCCAGTACTTC. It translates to CSAEGTSGIYQETQYF.

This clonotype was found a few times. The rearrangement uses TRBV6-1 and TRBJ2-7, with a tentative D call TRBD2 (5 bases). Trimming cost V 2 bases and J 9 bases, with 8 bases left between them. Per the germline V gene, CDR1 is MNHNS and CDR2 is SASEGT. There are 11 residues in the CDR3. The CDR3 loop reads CASSESRGQYF. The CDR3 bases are TGTGCCAGCAGTGAAAGCCGGGGGCAGTACTTC.

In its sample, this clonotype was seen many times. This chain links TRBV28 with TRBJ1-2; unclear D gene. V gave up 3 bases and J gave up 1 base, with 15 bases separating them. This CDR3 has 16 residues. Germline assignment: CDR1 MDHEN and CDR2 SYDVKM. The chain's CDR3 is CASSLATASRNYGYTF. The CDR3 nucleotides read TGTGCCAGCAGTTTGGCCACGGCCAGCCGTAACTATGGCTACACCTTC.

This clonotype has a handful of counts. The CDR3 region is CATLALPGGNEAFF. For the CDR3, the DNA is TGCGCCACCCTTGCACTTCCAGGGGGAAATGAAGCTTTCTTT. The rearrangement joins TRBV5-1 to TRBJ1-1; 7 bases map to TRBD1. The ends lost 9 bases at V and 7 bases at J; junction bases unmatched: 15. From germline, CDR1 is SGHRS and CDR2 YFSETQ. The CDR3 is made up of 14 amino acids.

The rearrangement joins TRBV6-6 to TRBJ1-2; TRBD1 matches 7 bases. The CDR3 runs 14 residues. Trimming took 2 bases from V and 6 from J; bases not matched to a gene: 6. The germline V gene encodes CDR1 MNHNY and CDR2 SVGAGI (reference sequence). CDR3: CASSYVTGSDGYTF. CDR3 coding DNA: TGTGCCAGCAGTTACGTGACAGGGAGCGATGGCTACACCTTC.